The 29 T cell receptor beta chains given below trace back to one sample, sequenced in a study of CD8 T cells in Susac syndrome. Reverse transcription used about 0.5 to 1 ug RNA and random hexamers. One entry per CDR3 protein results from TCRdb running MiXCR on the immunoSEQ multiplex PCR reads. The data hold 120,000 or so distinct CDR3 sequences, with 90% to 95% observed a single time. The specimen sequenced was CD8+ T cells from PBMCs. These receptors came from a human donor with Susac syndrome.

The CDR3 here is CASTFRGRPQETQYF. The CDR3 DNA is TGTGCCAGCACTTTCCGGGGAAGGCCCCAAGAGACCCAGTACTTC. The chain uses TRBV6-1 and TRBJ2-5; TRBD2 is a possible D gene (5 bases). Trimming left V 7 bases short and J 1 base short, with 16 bases between. Germline CDR1 and CDR2: MNHNS and SASEGT. This CDR3 comprises 15 residues.

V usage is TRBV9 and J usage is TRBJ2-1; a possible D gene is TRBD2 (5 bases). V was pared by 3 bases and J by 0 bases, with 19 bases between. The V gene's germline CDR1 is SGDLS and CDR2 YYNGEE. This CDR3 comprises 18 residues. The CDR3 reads CASSGSVMVGSSYNEQFF. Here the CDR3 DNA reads TGTGCCAGCAGCGGTTCGGTTATGGTTGGGAGCTCCTACAATGAGCAGTTCTTC.

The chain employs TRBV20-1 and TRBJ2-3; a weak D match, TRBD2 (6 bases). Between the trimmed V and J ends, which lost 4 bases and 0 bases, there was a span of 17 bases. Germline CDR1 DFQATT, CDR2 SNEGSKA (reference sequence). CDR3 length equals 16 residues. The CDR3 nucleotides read TGCAGTGCTATCTCAGATAGCGGAGGCAGCACAGATACGCAGTATTTT. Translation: CSAISDSGGSTDTQYF.

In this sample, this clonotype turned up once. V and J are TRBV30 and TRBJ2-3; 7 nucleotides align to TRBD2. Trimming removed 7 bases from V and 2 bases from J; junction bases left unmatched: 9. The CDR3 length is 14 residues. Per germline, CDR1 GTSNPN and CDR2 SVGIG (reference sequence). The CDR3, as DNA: TGTGCCTATGAAACTAGCGCGATCACAGATACGCAGTATTTT. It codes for CAYETSAITDTQYF.

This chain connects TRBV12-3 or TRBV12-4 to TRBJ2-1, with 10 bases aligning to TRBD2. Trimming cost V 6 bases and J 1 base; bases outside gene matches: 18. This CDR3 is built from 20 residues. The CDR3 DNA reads TGTGCCAGCAGCCCAGTCGTACTAGCGGGGCGCTGTAGATCCTACAATGAGCAGTTCTTC. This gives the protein CASSPVVLAGRCRSYNEQFF.

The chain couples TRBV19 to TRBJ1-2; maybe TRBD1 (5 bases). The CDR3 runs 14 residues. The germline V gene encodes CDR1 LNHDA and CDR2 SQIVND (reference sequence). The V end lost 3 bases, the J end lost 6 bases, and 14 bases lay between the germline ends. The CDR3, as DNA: TGTGCCAGTAGTATCGGGGACCCCGGTGATGGCTACACCTTC. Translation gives CASSIGDPGDGYTF.

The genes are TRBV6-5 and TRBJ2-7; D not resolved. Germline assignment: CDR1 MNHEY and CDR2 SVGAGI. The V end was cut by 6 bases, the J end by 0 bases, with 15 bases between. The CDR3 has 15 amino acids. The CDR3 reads CASSNQLTSSYEQYF. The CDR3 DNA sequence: TGTGCCAGCAGCAACCAACTCACGAGCTCCTACGAGCAGTACTTC.

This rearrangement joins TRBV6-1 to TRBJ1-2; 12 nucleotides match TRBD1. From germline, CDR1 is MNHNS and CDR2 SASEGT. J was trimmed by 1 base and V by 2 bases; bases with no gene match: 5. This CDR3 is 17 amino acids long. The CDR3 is CASSERDRGLINYGYTF. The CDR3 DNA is TGTGCCAGCAGTGAACGGGACAGGGGGCTCATTAACTATGGCTACACCTTC.

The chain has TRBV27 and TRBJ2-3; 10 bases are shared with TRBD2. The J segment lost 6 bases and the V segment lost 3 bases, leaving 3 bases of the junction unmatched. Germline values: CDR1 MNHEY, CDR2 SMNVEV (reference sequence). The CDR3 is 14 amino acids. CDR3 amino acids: CASSFQRGGDTQYF. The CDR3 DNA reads TGTGCCAGCAGTTTCCAGCGGGGGGGGGATACGCAGTATTTT.

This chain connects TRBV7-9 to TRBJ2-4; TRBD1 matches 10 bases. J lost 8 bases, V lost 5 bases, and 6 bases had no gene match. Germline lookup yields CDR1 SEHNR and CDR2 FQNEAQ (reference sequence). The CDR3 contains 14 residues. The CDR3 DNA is TGTGCCAGCAGCGAGGGACAGGGGAAGGACATTCAGTACTTC. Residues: CASSEGQGKDIQYF.

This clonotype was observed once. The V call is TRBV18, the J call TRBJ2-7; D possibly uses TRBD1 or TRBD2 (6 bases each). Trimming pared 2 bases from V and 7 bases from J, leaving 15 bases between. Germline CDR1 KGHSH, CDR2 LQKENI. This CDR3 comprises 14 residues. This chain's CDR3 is CASSPSEGGLEQYF. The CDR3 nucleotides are TGTGCCAGCTCACCAAGTGAGGGGGGCCTTGAGCAGTACTTC. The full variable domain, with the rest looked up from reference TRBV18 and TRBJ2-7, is NAGVMQNPRHLVRRRGQEARLRCSPMKGHSHVYWYRQLPEEGLKFMVYLQKENIIDESGMPKERFSAEFPKEGPSILRIQQVVRGDSAAYFCASSPSEGGLEQYFGPGTRLTVT.

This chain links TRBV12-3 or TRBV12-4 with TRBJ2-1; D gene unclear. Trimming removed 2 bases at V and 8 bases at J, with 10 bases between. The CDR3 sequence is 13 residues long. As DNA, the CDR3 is TGTGCCAGCAGTTTATTTCTGGGGTATGAGCAGTTCTTC. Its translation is CASSLFLGYEQFF.

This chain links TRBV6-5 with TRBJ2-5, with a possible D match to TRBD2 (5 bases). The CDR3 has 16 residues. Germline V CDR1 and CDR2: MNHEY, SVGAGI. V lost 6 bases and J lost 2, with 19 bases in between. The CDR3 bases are TGTGCCAGCAGCTATATACCCGGAGGACGTCAAGAGACCCAGTACTTC. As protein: CASSYIPGGRQETQYF.

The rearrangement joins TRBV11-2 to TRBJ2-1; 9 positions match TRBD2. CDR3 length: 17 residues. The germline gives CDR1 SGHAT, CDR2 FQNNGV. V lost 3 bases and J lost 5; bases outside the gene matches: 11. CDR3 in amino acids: CASSLSYSGSGHNEQFF. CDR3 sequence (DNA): TGTGCCAGCAGCTTGAGTTATAGCGGGAGTGGCCACAATGAGCAGTTCTTC.

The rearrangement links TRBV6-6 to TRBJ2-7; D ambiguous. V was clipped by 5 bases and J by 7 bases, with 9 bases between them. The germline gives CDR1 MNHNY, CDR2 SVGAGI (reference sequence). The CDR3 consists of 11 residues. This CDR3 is CASSPSSEQYF. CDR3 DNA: TGTGCCAGCAGTCCCTCCTCGGAGCAGTACTTC.

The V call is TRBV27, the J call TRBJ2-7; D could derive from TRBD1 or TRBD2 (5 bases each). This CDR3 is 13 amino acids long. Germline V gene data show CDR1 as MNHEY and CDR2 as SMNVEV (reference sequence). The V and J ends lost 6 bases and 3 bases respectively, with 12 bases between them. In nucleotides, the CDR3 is TGTGCCAGCAGCTCGGGACGGATCTACGAGCAGTACTTC. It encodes CASSSGRIYEQYF.

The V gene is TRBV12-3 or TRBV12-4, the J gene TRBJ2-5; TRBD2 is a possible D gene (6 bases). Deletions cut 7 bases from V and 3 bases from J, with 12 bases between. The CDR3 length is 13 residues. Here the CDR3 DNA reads TGTGCCAGCACAGGGACTTCCGAAGAGACCCAGTACTTC. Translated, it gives CASTGTSEETQYF.

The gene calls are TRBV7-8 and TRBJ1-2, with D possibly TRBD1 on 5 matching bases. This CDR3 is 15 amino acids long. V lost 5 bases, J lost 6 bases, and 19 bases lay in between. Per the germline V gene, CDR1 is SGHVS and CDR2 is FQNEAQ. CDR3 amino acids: CASSDQPEWGDGYTF. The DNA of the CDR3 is TGTGCCAGCAGCGACCAACCCGAGTGGGGGGATGGCTACACCTTC. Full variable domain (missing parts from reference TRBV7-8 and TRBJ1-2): GAGVSQSPRYKVAKRGQDVALRCDPISGHVSLFWYQQALGQGPEFLTYFQNEAQLDKSGLPSDRFFAERPEGSVSTLKIQRTQQEDSAVYLCASSDQPEWGDGYTFGSGTRLTVV.

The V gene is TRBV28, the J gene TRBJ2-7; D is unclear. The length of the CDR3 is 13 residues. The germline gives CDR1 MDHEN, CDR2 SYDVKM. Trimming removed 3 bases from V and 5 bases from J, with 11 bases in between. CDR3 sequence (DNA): TGTGCCAGCAGTTTCCGATATAACGACGAGCAGTACTTC. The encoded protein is CASSFRYNDEQYF.

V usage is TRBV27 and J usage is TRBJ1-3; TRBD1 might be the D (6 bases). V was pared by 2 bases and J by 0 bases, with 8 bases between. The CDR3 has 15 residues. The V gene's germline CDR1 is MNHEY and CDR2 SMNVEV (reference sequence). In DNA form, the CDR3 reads TGTGCCAGCAGTTTAGGGGGCCACTCTGGAAACACCATATATTTT. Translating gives CASSLGGHSGNTIYF.

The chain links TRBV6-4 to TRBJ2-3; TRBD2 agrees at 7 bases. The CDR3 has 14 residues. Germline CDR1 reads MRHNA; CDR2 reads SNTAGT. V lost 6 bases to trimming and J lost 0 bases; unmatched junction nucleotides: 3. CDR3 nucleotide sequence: TGTGCCAGCAGCCCGCGGGAGAGCACAGATACGCAGTATTTT. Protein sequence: CASSPRESTDTQYF.

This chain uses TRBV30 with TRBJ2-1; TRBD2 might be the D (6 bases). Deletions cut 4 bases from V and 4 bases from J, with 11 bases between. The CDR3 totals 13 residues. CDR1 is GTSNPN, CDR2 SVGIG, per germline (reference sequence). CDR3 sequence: CAWNAGKYNEQFF. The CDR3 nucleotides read TGTGCCTGGAATGCGGGGAAGTACAATGAGCAGTTCTTC.

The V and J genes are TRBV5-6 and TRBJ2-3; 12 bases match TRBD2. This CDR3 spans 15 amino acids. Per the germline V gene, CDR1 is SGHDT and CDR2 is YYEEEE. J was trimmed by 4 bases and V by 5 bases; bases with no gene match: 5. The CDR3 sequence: CASRPSGRDPDTQYF. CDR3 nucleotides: TGTGCCAGCAGACCTAGCGGGAGGGACCCAGATACGCAGTATTTT.

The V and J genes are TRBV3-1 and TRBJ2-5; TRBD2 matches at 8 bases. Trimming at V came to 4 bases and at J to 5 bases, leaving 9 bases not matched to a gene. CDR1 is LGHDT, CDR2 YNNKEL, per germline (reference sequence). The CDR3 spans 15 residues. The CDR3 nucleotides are TGTGCCAGCAGCCCGAACCCTAGCGGGTTGGAGACCCAGTACTTC. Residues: CASSPNPSGLETQYF.

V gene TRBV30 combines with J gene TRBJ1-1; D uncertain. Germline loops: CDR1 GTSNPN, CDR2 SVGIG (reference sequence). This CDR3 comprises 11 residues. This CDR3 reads CALKWATEAFF. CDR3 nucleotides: TGTGCTCTAAAGTGGGCCACTGAAGCTTTCTTT. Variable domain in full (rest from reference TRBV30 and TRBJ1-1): SQTIHQWPATLVQPVGSPLSLECTVEGTSNPNLYWYRQAAGRGLQLLFYSVGIGQISSEVPQNLSASRPQDRQFILSSKKLLLSDSGFYLCALKWATEAFFGQGTRLTVV.

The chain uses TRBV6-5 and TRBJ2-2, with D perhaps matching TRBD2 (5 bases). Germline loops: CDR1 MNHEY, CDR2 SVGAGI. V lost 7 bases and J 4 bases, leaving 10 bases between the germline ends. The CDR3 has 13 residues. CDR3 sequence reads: CASTPGGTGELFF. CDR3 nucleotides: TGTGCCAGCACCCCCGGAGGCACCGGGGAGCTGTTTTTT.

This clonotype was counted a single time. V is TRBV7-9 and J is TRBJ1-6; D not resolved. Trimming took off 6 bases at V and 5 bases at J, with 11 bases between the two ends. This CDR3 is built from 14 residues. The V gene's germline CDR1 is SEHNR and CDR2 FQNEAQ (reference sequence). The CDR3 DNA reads TGTGCCAGCAGTTTGCTTGAAAATAATTCACCCCTCCACTTT. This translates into CASSLLENNSPLHF. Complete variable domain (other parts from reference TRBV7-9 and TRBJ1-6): DTGVSQNPRHKITKRGQNVTFRCDPISEHNRLYWYRQTLGQGPEFLTYFQNEAQLEKSRLLSDRFSAERPKGSFSTLEIQRTEQGDSAMYLCASSLLENNSPLHFGNGTRLTVT.

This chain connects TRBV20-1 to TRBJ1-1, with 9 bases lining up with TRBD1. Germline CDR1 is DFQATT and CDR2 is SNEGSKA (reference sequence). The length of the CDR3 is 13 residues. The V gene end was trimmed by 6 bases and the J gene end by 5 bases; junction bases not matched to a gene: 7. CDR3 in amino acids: CSAKGTGITEAFF. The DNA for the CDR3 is TGCAGTGCCAAAGGGACAGGGATAACTGAAGCTTTCTTT.

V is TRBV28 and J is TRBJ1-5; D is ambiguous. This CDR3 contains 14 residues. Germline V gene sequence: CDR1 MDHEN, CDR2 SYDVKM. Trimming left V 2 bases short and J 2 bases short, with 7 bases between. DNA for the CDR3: TGTGCCAGCAGTTTAACTGGCCGCAATCAGCCCCAGCATTTT. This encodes CASSLTGRNQPQHF.